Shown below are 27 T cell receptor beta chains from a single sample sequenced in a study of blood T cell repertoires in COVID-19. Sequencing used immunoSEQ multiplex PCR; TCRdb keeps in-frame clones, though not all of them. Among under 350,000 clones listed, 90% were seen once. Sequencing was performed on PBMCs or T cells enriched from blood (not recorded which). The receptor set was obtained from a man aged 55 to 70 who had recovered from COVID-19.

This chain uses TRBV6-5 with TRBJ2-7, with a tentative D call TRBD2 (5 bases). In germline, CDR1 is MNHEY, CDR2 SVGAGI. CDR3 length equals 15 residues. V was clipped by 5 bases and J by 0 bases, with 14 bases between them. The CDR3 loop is CASSRGSTRSYEQYF. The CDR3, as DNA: TGTGCCAGCAGTCGAGGGTCGACTCGCTCCTACGAGCAGTACTTC.

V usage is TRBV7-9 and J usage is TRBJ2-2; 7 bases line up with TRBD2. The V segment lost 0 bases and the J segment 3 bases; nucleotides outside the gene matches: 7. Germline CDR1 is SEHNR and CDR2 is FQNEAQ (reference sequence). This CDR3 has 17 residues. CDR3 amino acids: CASSLAGTTLYTGELFF. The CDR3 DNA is TGTGCCAGCAGCTTAGCCGGGACTACCCTTTACACCGGGGAGCTGTTTTTT.

The CDR3 loop reads CASSQLAAGGETQYF. The CDR3 nucleotides read TGTGCCAGCTCACAGCTCGCGGCAGGGGGAGAGACCCAGTACTTC. The rearrangement links TRBV18 to TRBJ2-5; 7 positions match TRBD1. V lost 4 bases to trimming and J lost 4 bases; unmatched junction nucleotides: 9. The CDR3 sequence is 15 residues long. Germline CDR1 and CDR2: KGHSH and LQKENI.

Here the CDR3 reads CASSVDDSKIYEQYF. The DNA for the CDR3 is TGTGCCAGCAGCGTAGATGACAGTAAAATCTACGAGCAGTACTTC. The chain recombines TRBV9 with TRBJ2-7; tentative D call: TRBD1 (5 bases). In germline, CDR1 is SGDLS, CDR2 YYNGEE. CDR3 length equals 15 residues. The V and J ends lost 0 bases and 3 bases respectively, with 13 bases between them.

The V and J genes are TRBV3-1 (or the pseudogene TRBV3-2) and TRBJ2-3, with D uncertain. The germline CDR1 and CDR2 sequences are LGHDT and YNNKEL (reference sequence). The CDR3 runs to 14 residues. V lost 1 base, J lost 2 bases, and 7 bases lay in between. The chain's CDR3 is CASSQARDTDTQYF. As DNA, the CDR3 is TGTGCCAGCAGCCAAGCGAGAGACACAGATACGCAGTATTTT.

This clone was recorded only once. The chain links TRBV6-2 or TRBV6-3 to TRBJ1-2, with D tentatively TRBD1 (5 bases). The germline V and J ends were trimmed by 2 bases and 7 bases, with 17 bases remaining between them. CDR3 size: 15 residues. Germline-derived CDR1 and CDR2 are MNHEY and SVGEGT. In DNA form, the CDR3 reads TGTGCCAGCAGTTACCCAGACAGCCTACTCGGTGGCTACACCTTC. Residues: CASSYPDSLLGGYTF.

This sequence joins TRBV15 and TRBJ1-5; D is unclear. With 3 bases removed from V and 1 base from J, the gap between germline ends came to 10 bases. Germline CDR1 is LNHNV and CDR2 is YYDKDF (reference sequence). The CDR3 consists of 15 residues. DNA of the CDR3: TGTGCCACCAGCAGTGGACTAGAAAGCAATCAGCCCCAGCATTTT. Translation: CATSSGLESNQPQHF.

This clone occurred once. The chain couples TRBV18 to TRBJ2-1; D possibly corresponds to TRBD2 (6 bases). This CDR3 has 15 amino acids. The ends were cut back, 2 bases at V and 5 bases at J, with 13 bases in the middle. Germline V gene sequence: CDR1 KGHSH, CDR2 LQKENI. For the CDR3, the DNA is TGTGCCAGCTCACCAAACGGGGGAATAAACAATGAGCAGTTCTTC. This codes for CASSPNGGINNEQFF.

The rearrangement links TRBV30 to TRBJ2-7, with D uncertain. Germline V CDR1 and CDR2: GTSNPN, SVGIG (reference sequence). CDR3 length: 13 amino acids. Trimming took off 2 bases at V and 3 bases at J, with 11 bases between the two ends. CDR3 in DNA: TGTGCCTGGAGTCCCGGCCCAGGCTACGAGCAGTACTTC. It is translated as CAWSPGPGYEQYF.

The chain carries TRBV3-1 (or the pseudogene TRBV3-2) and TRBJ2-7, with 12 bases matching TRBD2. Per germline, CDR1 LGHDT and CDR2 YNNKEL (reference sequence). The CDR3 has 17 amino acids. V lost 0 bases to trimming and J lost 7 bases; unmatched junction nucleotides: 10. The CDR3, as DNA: TGTGCCAGCAGCCAAGATTTCCTGCTAGCGGGGGGGCATGAGCAGTACTTC. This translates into CASSQDFLLAGGHEQYF.

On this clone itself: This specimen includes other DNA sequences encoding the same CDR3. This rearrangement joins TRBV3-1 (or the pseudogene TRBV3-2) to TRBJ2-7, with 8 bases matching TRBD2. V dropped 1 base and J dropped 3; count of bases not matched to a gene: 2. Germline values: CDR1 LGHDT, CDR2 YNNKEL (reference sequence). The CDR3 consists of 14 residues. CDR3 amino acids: CASSQGLAGYEQYF. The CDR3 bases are TGTGCCAGCAGCCAAGGGCTAGCGGGCTACGAGCAGTACTTC.

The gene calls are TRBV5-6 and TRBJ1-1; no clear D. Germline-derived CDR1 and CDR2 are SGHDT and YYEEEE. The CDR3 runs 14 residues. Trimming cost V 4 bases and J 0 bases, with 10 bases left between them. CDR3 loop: CASSPGNMNTEAFF. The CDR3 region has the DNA TGTGCCAGCAGCCCGGGGAACATGAACACTGAAGCTTTCTTT.

For the CDR3, the DNA is TGTGCCACCAGTGATTTCGTGGCAGGCCGGACCGGGGAGCTGTTTTTT. It yields the protein CATSDFVAGRTGELFF. This rearrangement joins TRBV24-1 to TRBJ2-2; no clear D gene. The CDR3 consists of 16 residues. V lost 1 base and J lost 5, with 13 bases in between. The V gene's germline CDR1 is KGHDR and CDR2 SFDVKD.

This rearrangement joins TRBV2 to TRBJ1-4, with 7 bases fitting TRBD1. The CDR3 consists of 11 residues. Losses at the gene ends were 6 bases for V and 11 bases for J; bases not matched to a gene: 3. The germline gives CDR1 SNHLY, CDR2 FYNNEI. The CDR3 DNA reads TGTGCCAGCAGGGAGGGGGCCAAACTGTTTTTT. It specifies CASREGAKLFF.

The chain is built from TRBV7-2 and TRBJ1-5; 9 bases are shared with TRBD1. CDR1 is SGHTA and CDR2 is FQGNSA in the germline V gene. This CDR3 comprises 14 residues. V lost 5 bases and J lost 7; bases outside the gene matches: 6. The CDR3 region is CASSVRTGDQPQHF. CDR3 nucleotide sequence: TGTGCCAGCAGCGTACGGACAGGGGACCAGCCCCAGCATTTT.

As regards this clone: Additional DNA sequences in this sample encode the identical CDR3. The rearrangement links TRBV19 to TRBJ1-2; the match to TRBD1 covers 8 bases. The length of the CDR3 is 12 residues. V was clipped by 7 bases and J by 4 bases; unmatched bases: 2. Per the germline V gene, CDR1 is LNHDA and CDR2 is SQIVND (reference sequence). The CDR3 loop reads CASTQGAYGYTF. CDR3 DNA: TGTGCCAGTACTCAGGGGGCCTATGGCTACACCTTC. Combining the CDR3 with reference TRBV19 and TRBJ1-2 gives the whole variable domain DGGITQSPKYLFRKEGQNVTLSCEQNLNHDAMYWYRQDPGQGLRLIYYSQIVNDFQKGDIAEGYSVSREKKESFPLTVTSAQKNPTAFYLCASTQGAYGYTFGSGTRLTVV.

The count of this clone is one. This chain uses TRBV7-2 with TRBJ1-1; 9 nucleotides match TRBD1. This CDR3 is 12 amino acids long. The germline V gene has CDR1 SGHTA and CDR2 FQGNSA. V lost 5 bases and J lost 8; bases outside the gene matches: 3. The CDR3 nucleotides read TGTGCCAGCAGCATTGACAGGGGGGAAGCTTTCTTT. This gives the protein CASSIDRGEAFF.

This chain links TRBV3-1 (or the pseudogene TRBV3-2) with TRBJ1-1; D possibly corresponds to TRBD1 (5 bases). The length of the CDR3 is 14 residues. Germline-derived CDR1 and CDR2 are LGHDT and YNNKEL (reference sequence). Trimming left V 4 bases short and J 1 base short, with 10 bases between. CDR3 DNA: TGTGCCAGCAGCCCATTGACAGCGAACACTGAAGCTTTCTTT. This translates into CASSPLTANTEAFF.

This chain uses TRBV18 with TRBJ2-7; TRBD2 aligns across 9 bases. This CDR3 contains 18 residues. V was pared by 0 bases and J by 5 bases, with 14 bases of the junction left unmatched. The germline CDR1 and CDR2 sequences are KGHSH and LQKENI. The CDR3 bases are TGTGCCAGCTCACCACCTCGATTTAGCGGGAGAACCCCGGACGAGCAGTACTTC. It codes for CASSPPRFSGRTPDEQYF.

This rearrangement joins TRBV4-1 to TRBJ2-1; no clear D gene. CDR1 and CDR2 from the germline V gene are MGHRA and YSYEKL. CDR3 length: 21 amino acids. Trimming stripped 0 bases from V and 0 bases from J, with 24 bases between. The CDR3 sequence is CASSQDFRSNYILSSYNEQFF. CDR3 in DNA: TGCGCCAGCAGCCAAGACTTTCGCTCTAACTACATACTAAGCTCCTACAATGAGCAGTTCTTC.

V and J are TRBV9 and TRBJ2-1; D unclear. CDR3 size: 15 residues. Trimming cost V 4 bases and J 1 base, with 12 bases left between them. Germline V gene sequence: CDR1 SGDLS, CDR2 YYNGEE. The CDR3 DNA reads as TGTGCCAGCAGCCCCGGTTCGGGTTCCTACAATGAGCAGTTCTTC. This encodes CASSPGSGSYNEQFF.

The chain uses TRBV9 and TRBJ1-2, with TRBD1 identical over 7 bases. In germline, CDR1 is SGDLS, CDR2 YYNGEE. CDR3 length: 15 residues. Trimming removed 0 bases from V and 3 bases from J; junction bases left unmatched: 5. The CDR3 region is CASSVGQGYDYGYTF. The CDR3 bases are TGTGCCAGCAGCGTAGGACAGGGATATGACTATGGCTACACCTTC.

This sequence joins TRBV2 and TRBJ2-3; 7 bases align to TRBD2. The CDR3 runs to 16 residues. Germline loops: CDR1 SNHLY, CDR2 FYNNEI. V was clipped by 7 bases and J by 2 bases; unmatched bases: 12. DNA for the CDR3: TGTGCCAGCACCAGGGAGGGCGGGGTGATCACAGATACGCAGTATTTT. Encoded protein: CASTREGGVITDTQYF.

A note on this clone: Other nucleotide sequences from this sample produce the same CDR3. Written as DNA, the CDR3 is TGCAGCGTGGGACTAGCGGGAGGTAGTGATACGCAGTATTTT. This gives the protein CSVGLAGGSDTQYF. This chain uses TRBV29-1 with TRBJ2-3, with 15 positions matching TRBD2. Losses at the gene ends were 6 bases for V and 6 bases for J; bases not matched to a gene: 4. CDR3 length: 14 amino acids. Germline V gives CDR1 SQVTM, CDR2 ANQGSEA.

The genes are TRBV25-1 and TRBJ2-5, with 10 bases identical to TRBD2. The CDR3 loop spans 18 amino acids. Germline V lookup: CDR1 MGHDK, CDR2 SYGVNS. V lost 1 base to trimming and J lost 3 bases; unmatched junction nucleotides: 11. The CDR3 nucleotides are TGTGCCAGCAGTGAATTCCTTCGGACTAGCGGAACTAAAGAGACCCAGTACTTC. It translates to CASSEFLRTSGTKETQYF.

In nucleotides, the CDR3 is TGTGCCAGCAGCGTAGCAGGGTTCACTGAAGCTTTCTTT. Its translation is CASSVAGFTEAFF. This rearrangement joins TRBV9 to TRBJ1-1; possible D gene TRBD1, 5 bases. Trimming left V 0 bases short and J 4 bases short, with 7 bases between. The CDR3 is 13 residues long. Germline lookup yields CDR1 SGDLS and CDR2 YYNGEE.

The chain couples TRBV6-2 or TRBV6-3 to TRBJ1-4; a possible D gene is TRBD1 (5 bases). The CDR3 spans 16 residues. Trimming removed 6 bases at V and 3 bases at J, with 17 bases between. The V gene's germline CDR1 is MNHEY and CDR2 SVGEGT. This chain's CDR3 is CASSHGGGTANEKLFF. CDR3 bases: TGTGCCAGCAGCCATGGCGGCGGGACTGCTAATGAAAAACTGTTTTTT.